The present entry profiles one TCR beta chain with its context. Antigen specificity is unknown. These data are taken from a study of cytomegalovirus exposure and HLA in healthy donors. Study in general: Ancestry clustering placed about 80% of under 450 genotyped donors in the Caucasian-associated cluster.

Findings and limits, study-wide: The authors later found HLA-associated TCR beta chains more clonally expanded than equally common others.

This CDR3 is 14 amino acids long. Trimming at V came to 5 bases and at J to 5 bases, leaving 7 bases not matched to a gene. Germline CDR1 is MNHNS and CDR2 is SASEGT. Both 60 Vbeta primers and 13 Jbeta primers went into the PCR. Profiling relied on immunoSEQ multiplex PCR, and the TCRdb table lists in-frame clones only, not all of them. The data show about 150,000 clones, nearly 80% seen once. The source is a woman aged 30 to 39 in good health and CMV-seronegative. The sequencing sample was made of PBMCs. V is TRBV6-1 and J is TRBJ2-5; 8 bases are a match to TRBD2. The CDR3 DNA sequence: TGTGCCAGCAGTTCCGGGGGGGCCGGGGAGACCCAGTACTTC. Its protein product is CASSSGGAGETQYF.